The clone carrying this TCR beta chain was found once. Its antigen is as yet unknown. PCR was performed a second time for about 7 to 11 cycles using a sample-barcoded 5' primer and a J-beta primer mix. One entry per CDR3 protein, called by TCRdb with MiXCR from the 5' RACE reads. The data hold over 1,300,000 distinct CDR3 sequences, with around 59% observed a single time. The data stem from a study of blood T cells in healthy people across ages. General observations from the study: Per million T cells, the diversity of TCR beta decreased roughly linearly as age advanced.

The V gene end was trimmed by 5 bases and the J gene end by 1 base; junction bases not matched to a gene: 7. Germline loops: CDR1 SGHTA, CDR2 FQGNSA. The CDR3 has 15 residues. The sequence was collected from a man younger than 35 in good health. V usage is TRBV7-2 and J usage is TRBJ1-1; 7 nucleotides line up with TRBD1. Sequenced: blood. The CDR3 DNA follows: TGTGCCAGCAGCGAGGGGGACAGCCGGAACACTGAAGCTTTCTTT. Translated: CASSEGDSRNTEAFF.